This T cell receptor beta chain comes out of a study of regulatory T cells in long-lasting Graves disease. Study in general: Over 5 years of antithyroid drugs plus positive TSH receptor antibodies defined persistent Graves' disease. Findings of the study overall: Persistent Graves' patients possessed reduced TCR diversity relative to recently diagnosed ones.

This sample's time point: persistent/refractory GD, antithyroid drugs over 5 years with positive TRAb. Extracted RNA from PBMCs served as the source of the TCR library. Remarks on this clonotype: The antigen is undetermined.

The length of the CDR3 is 11 residues. Trimming cost V 7 bases and J 6 bases; bases outside gene matches: 5. The germline gives CDR1 DFQATT, CDR2 SNEGSKA (reference sequence). Construction of TCR beta libraries relied on iRepertoire HTBI primers and on Arm-PCR targeting CDR3 regions. A single record per CDR3 protein comes from TCRdb applying MiXCR to the multiplex PCR reads. The sample includes some 330,000 distinct CDR3 sequences, roughly 20% seen only once; the top ten take approximately 30%. This clonotype was obtained from a woman in her thirties or forties with Graves disease. This specimen was peripheral blood mononuclear cells (PBMCs), taken when the disease was refractory, from a patient treated with antithyroid drugs. The V gene is TRBV20-1, the J gene TRBJ2-7; 8 bases align to TRBD1. In DNA form, the CDR3 reads TGCAGTGGACAGGGGAATGGCGAGCAGTACTTC. It encodes CSGQGNGEQYF.